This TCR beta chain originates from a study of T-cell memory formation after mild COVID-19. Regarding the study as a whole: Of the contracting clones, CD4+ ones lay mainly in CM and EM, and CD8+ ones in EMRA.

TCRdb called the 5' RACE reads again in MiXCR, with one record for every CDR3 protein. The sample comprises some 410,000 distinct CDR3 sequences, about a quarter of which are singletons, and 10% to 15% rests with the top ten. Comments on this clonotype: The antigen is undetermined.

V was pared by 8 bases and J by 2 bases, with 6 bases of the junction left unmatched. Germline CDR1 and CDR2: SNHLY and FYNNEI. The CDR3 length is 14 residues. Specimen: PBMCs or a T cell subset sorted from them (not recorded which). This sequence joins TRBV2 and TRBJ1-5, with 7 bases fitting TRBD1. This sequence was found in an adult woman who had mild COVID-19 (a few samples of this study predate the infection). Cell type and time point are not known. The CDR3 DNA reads TGTGCCAGCGGTAGACAGGGCGGCAATCAGCCCCAGCATTTT. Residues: CASGRQGGNQPQHF.